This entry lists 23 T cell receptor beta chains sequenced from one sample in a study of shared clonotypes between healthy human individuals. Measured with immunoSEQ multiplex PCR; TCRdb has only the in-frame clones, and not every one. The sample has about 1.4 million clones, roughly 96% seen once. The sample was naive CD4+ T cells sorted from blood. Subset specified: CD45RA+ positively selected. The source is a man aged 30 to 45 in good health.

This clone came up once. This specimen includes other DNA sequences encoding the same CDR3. The CDR3: CASSEAGGVNQPQHF. CDR3 DNA sequence: TGTGCCAGCAGTGAAGCGGGAGGTGTTAATCAGCCCCAGCATTTT. The rearrangement uses TRBV6-1 and TRBJ1-5; the D is unclear. Germline V gives CDR1 MNHNS, CDR2 SASEGT. The CDR3 covers 15 residues. V was shortened by 0 bases and J by 4 bases, with 10 bases between the two germline ends.

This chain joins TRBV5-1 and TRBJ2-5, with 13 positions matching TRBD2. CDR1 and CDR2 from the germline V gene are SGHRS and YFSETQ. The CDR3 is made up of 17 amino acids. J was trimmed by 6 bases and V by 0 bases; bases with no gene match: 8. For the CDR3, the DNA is TGCGCCAGCAGCTTGGAGAGGACTAGCGGGAGTCCGAAGACCCAGTACTTC. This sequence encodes CASSLERTSGSPKTQYF.

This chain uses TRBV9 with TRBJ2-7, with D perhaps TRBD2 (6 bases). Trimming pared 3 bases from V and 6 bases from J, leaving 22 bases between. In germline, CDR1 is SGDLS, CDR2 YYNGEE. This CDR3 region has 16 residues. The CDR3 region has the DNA TGTGCCAGCAGCGCCCAAAGGGACTGGGAGGTGGGCGAGCAGTACTTC. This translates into CASSAQRDWEVGEQYF.

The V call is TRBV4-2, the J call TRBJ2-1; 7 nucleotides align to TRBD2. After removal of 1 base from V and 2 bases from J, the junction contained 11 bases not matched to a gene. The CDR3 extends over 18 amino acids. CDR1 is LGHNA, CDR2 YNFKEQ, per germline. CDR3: CASSQVAISGLPYNEQFF. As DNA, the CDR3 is TGTGCCAGCAGCCAAGTAGCCATTAGCGGGCTTCCCTACAATGAGCAGTTCTTC.

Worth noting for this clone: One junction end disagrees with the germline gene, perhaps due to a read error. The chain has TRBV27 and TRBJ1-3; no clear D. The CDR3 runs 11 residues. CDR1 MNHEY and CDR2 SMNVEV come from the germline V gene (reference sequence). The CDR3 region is CASSSAAPPAF. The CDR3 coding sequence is TGTGCCAGCAGCTCGGCTGCGCCGCCCGCTTTT.

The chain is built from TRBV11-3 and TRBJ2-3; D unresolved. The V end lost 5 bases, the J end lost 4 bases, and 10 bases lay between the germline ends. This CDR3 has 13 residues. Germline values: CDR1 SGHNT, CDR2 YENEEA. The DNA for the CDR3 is TGTGCCAGCAGCCGCCTATTCTCAGATACGCAGTATTTT. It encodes CASSRLFSDTQYF.

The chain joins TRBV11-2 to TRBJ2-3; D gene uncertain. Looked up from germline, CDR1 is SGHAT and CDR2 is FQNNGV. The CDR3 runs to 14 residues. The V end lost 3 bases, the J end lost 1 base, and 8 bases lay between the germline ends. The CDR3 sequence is CASSFYGRTDTQYF. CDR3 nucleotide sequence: TGTGCCAGCAGCTTCTATGGCCGCACAGATACGCAGTATTTT.

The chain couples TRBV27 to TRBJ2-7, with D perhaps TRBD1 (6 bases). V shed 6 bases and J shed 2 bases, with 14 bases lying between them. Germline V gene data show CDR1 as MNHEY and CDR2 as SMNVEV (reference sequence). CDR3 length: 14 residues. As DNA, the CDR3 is TGTGCCAGCAGCTATACAGGGTTAGCCTACGAGCAGTACTTC. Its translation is CASSYTGLAYEQYF.

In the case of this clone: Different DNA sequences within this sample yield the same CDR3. This CDR3 reads CASSRRLAGTDTQYF. CDR3 in DNA: TGTGCCAGCAGCCGGCGCTTAGCGGGAACAGATACGCAGTATTTT. The chain has TRBV6-6 and TRBJ2-3; 8 bases are a match to TRBD2. Looked up from germline, CDR1 is MNHNY and CDR2 is SVGAGI (reference sequence). The CDR3 spans 15 residues. With V trimmed by 6 bases and J by 3 bases, 8 bases remained unmatched.

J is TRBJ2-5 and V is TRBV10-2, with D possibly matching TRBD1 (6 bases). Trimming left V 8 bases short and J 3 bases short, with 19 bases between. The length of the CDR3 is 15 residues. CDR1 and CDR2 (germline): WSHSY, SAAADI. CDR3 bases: TGCGCCAGCGGAAAACCTACAGGGCAGAAAGAGACCCAGTACTTC. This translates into CASGKPTGQKETQYF.

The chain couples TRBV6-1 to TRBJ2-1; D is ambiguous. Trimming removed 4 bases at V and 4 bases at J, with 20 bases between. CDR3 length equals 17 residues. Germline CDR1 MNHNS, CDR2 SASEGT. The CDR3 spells CASSVRPSLRMYNEQFF. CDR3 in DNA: TGTGCCAGCAGTGTTCGCCCTAGTCTCAGGATGTACAATGAGCAGTTCTTC.

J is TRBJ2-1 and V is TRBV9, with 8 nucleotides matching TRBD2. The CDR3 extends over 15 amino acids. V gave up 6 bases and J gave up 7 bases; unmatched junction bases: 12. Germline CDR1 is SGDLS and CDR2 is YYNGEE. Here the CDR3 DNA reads TGTGCCAGCACCCTAGGGGGAGCGGGAGAGAATGAGCAGTTCTTC. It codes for CASTLGGAGENEQFF.

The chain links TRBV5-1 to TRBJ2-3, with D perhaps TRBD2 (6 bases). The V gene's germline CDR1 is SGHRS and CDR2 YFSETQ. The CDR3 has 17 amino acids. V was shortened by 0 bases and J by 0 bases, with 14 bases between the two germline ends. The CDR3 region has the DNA TGCGCCAGCAGCTTGGGAGAGGGAGGAGCAAGCACAGATACGCAGTATTTT. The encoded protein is CASSLGEGGASTDTQYF. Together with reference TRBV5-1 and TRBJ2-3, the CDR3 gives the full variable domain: KAGVTQTPRYLIKTRGQQVTLSCSPISGHRSVSWYQQTPGQGLQFLFEYFSETQRNKGNFPGRFSGRQFSNSRSEMNVSTLELGDSALYLCASSLGEGGASTDTQYFGPGTRLTVL.

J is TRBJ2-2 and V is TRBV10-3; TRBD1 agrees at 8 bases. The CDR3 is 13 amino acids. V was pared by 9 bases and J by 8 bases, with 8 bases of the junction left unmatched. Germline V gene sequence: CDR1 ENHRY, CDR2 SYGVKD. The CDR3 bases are TGTGCCATGACGAGCCAGGGGGCTGGGGAGCTGTTTTTT. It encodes CAMTSQGAGELFF.

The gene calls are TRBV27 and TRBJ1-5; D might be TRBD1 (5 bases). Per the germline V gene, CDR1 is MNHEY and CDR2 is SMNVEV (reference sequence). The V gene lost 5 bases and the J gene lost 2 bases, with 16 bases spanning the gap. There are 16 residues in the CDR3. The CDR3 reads CASSPHLGAGNQPQHF. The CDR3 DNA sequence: TGTGCCAGCAGTCCCCATTTAGGGGCCGGCAATCAGCCCCAGCATTTT.

As DNA, the CDR3 is TGTGCCAGCAGCCCTTTAGGTTCCGACAGGGGGCCACCCAGACATAGCAATCAGCCCCAGCATTTT. Amino acid sequence: CASSPLGSDRGPPRHSNQPQHF. This rearrangement joins TRBV4-2 to TRBJ1-5, with 10 bases fitting TRBD1. The CDR3 totals 22 residues. From germline, CDR1 is LGHNA and CDR2 YNFKEQ. The V segment lost 4 bases and the J segment 0 bases; nucleotides outside the gene matches: 21.

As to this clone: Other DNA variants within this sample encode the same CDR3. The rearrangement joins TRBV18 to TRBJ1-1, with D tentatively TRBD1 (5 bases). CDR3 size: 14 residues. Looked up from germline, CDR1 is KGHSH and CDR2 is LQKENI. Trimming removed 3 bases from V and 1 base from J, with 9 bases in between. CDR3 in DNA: TGTGCCAGCTCACCCCTGGACACGAACACTGAAGCTTTCTTT. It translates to CASSPLDTNTEAFF.

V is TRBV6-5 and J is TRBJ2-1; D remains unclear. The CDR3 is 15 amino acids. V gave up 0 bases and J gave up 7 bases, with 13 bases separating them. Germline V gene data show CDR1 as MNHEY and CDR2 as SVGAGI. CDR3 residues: CASSYSRSRQNEQFF. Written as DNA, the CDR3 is TGTGCCAGCAGTTACTCGCGCTCGAGGCAGAATGAGCAGTTCTTC.

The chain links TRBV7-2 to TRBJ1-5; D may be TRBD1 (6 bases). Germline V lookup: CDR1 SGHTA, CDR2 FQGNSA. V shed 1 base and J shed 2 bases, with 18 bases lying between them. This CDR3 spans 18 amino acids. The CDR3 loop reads CASSLERFRGLGNQPQHF. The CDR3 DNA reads TGTGCCAGCAGCTTAGAACGATTCAGGGGTTTGGGCAATCAGCCCCAGCATTTT.

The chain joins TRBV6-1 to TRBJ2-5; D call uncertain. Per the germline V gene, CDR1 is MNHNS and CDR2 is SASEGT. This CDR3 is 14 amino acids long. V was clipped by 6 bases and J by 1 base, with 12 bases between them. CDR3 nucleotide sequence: TGTGCCAGCAGGAAACAGAGATCCCAAGAGACCCAGTACTTC. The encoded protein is CASRKQRSQETQYF.

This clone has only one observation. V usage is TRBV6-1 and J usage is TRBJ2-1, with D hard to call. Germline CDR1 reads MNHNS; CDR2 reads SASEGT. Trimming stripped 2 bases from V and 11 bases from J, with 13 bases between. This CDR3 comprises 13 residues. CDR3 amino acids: CASSEISWSKQFF. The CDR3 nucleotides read TGTGCCAGCAGTGAAATTTCGTGGAGCAAGCAGTTCTTC.

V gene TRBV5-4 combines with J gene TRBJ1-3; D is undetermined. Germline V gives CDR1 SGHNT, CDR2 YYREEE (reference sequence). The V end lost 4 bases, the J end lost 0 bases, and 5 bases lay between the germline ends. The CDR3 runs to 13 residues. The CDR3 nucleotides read TGTGCCAGCAGCCCGGACTCTGGAAACACCATATATTTT. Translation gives CASSPDSGNTIYF.

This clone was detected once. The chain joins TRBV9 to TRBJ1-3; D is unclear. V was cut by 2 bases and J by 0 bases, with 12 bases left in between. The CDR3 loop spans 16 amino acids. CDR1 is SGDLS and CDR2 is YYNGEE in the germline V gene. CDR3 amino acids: CASSVYSGFSGNTIYF. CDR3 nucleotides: TGTGCCAGCAGCGTTTACAGCGGTTTCTCTGGAAACACCATATATTTT.